This TCR beta chain came from a study of cytomegalovirus exposure and HLA in healthy donors (dated by TCRdb to about 2017). Context from the whole study: An earlier analysis of some 620 of the donors reported approximately 300 Gb of sequence data and around 100 million unique TCR beta sequences obtained from around 190 million T cells. Roughly 310 gigabases of sequencing data and tens of millions of unique TCR sequences were included in an early release covering 500 to 750 HLA-typed donors. Among the roughly 400 genotyped donors, about 83% belonged to the genetic ancestry cluster associated with self-reported Caucasian donors. The study aimed to test whether signatures of past pathogen exposure could be identified by cataloging public T cell receptors. Using immunosequencing, the study profiled T cell repertoires from roughly 650 subjects and related those repertoires to cytomegalovirus serostatus. A separate validation cohort of 100 to 150 different subjects was used in addition to the approximately 700-subject first cohort. To predict cytomegalovirus infection status, the study brought together high-throughput TCR immunosequencing, statistical association of individual TCRs with disease status, and machine learning. In a later analysis, previously published TCR beta repertoires from 666 donors were re-analyzed and high-resolution HLA genotyping was added so that TCR occurrence patterns could be studied. In the later analysis, no new phenotypic data were used to find candidate immune exposures; instead, reliance was placed on TCR beta sequences and their occurrence across donors. To decide whether each TCR beta V gene segment behaved as functional or pseudogenic, an earlier analysis of approximately 620 of the donors relied on high-throughput TCR beta sequencing. Donor age, sex, ethnicity and CMV serostatus were compiled alongside the repertoire data. A later genetic analysis used genome-wide SNP genotypes for about three fifths of the 666 donors, treating that subset as a discovery cohort. Every repertoire in the discovery cohort had been generated on one and the same sequencing platform. HLA typing covered class I and class II loci at four-digit resolution. The number of donors typed differed by locus, with roughly 620-630 for A, B, C, DRB1 and DQB1, about 500 for DQA1, 600 to 610 for DPA1, and 472 for DPB1. Roughly 5 DR-DQ haplotypes were handled as single units for association and clustering, since linkage in the cohort was strong. Across about 380 genotyped donors of the cohort, an average of about 200,000 unique TCR beta nucleotide sequences per donor were sequenced, and 15% to 20% of those sequences were non-productive.

A note on this clone: This clone's antigen is unknown. The record has no base qualities; no much larger clone is one base away. Other DNA sequences of this sample code for an identical CDR3.

Library creation used the immunoSEQ multiplex PCR assay. A mixture of 60 forward primers for TCR Vbeta segments and 13 reverse primers for TCR Jbeta segments was used in the multiplex PCR. A multiplex PCR assay on genomic DNA amplified the CDR3 region of rearranged TCR beta genes. On the Illumina HiSeq System, the amplified TCR beta libraries were sequenced as 87-base-pair reads. The authors' pipeline ran thus. A later analysis counted about 80 million unique TCR beta chains across the 690 or so repertoires, and about 10 million of these chains were shared by at least two donors. A nearest-neighbor algorithm error-corrected the raw reads and collapsed the reads into unique sequences, merging closely related sequences to remove PCR and sequencing errors. CDR3 sequences were aligned to IMGT reference sequences to assign V, D and J gene segments. For a sequence to be retained, at least a six-nucleotide match to both a V gene segment and a J gene segment was required. Rearrangements were called productive when the CDR3 lacked stop codons and stayed in frame with V and J; all others were non-productive. CDR3 was defined by IMGT convention, running from the second conserved V-encoded cysteine to the conserved J-encoded phenylalanine. Sequences without an unambiguous match to a single V gene segment were excluded from the earlier analysis of 500 to 700 of the donors. An earlier analysis of approximately 590 of the donors called V segments functional above 56.7% productive rearrangements and segregating when the between-donor standard deviation exceeded 5%. To diagnose cytomegalovirus status from the catalog of TCR beta chain sequences, a statistical classification framework was built. V and J gene assignment, in a later analysis, came from comparing TCR nucleotide sequences with IMGT/GENE-DB human TR gene sequences. A later analysis assigned CDR3 sequences and most-parsimonious VDJ recombination scenarios with the TCRdist pipeline. In a later analysis, each TCR beta chain was defined by its CDR3 amino acid sequence together with its V-gene family, and reads lacking a unique V-gene family were excluded. To address suspected cross-contamination and a sequencing artifact, a later analysis removed several hundred highly shared, low-generation-probability nucleotide sequences. A later analysis calculated a clonal expansion index for each public chain from normalized within-repertoire ranks of inferred template counts. In a later analysis, generation probabilities were computed using a VDJ recombination model fitted to out-of-frame rearrangements, and the results were checked against IGoR. In a later analysis, hypergeometric tests were used to score TCR-TCR, TCR-HLA and TCR-CMV co-occurrence, with a repertoire-size bias correction applied to TCR pairs. To estimate false discovery rates, a later analysis permuted the HLA or CMV assignments 20 times. In a later analysis, co-occurring TCRs were grouped using DBSCAN, with TCRdist sequence similarity added in when clustering inside HLA-allele-positive subsets. Repertoires with fewer than 30,000 or more than 120,000 public chains were left out of co-occurrence clustering, as were five repertoires with anomalous nucleotide sharing. TCRdb stores this immuneACCESS table with in-frame sequences only. Part of the clones is absent; in the studies checked, under half of the shortfall reflects unresolved V genes, and no reason is known for the rest. D and trimming come from the DNA, and the V and J calls and clone size come from that table. Counted in this sample were some 160,000 clones; over 70% of them appeared once. The biggest ten clones account for 1% to 1.5% of the sample.

On the study overall, not on this receptor specifically: An association between a missense DCLRE1C variant and V-gene and J-gene trimming of TCR beta chains was found in a later genetic analysis and replicated in an independent cohort. Presence/absence analyses assumed roughly uniform sequencing depth across donors, an assumption that may not hold. Only TCR beta chains were sequenced in this cohort, and the absence of alpha or paired-chain data limited detectable features. In vitro tests confirmed that a few of the cytomegalovirus-associated TCR beta chains recognize cytomegalovirus antigens. A further reported finding was that TCR beta sequences accurately predicted the HLA-A and HLA-B alleles for most subjects in the first cohort. According to a later genetic analysis, donors in an Asian-associated ancestry cluster had fewer N-insertions in productive TCRs than the roughly 670-donor mean. Across donors, most TCR sequences were observed very rarely, whereas some public TCRs were present in many individuals. The authors suggested that the approach could potentially be generalized to other disease states and immunological phenotypes. HLA typing was unavailable for some donors at each locus, so association tests used only the typed subset. CMV serostatus was the only immune exposure information available for the cohort. Correlated functional status among segregating V segments might reflect linkage disequilibrium, but an unknown experimental factor could not be ruled out. Specific HLA alleles were associated with 16,951 TCR beta sequences at a false discovery rate of 0.05 in a later analysis. Cytomegalovirus status was reported to be diagnosed by the classifier with high specificity and sensitivity in both the original and validation cohorts. According to a later analysis, TCR association rates differed among HLA loci, with DRB1 alleles showing the most associated TCRs and HLA-C alleles showing the fewest. Because the 87-base-pair reads could not distinguish some IMGT-functional V segments, including TRBV6-2 and TRBV6-3, those segments were excluded. According to a later analysis, most CMV-associated TCR beta chains appeared to be HLA-restricted, and the HLA associations seemed to be driven largely by CMV exposure. A total of some 180 TCR beta chains were listed by the study as associated with cytomegalovirus. In a later analysis, HLA-associated TCR beta chains were found to be more clonally expanded and to have lower generation probabilities than equally common non-associated chains. When HLA alleles, especially DR and DQ, strongly co-occurred, attributing TCR associations to individual alleles was difficult. In a later analysis, several top co-occurrence clusters were reported to appear linked to parvovirus B19, influenza, CMV and Epstein-Barr virus. Because counts were too low, seventeen rarely observed V segments, including chromosome 9 orphons, were left out of the earlier analysis of 587 of the donors. An earlier analysis of approximately 570 of the donors showed that most TCR beta V segments appeared in productive rearrangements either about 87% or about 30% of the time, which broadly matched IMGT annotations. A group of highly shared sequence variants was considered likely to be a technical artifact of the sequencing pipeline.

CDR1 is given as SGDLS and CDR2 as YYNGEE, both from the germline V gene. Clipping removes 0 bases from V and 2 bases from J, with 2 as the unmatched junction base count. The CDR3, from cysteine to phenylalanine, totals 14 residues. CDR3 DNA is the only sequence kept; it has 42 bases, read in frame from the first base. The cohort comprised approximately 700 healthy bone marrow donors. Cohort members were all nominally healthy when sampled, although unrecorded immune exposures were likely present. The donor was CMV seropositive and was included in the group of some 290 seropositive cohort members. Each donor provided a peripheral blood sample, and peripheral blood mononuclear cells were used for TCR beta sequencing. The Qiagen DNeasy Blood Extraction Kit was used to extract genomic DNA from the blood cell samples.

Source material: PBMCs. The clonotype originates from a man aged 50-59 years in good health and CMV-seropositive. The chain employs TRBV9 and TRBJ2-7; 7 nucleotides in the junction match TRBD1. The CDR3 has the sequence CASSVGGGAYEQYF. The bases read TGTGCCAGCAGCGTAGGAGGGGGCGCCTACGAGCAGTACTTC.